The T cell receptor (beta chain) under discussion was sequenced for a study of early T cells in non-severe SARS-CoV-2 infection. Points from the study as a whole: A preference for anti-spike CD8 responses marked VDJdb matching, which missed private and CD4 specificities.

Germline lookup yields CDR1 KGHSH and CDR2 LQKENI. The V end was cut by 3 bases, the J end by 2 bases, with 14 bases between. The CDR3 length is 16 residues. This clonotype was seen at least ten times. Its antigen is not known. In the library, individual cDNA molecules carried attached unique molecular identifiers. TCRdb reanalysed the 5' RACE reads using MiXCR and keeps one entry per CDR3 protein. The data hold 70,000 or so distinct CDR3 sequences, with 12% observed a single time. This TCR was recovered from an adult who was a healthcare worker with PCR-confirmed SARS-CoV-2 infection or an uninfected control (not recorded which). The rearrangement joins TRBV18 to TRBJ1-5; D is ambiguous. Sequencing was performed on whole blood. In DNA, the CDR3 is TGTGCCAGCTCACCTACTTCGTGGGGTGGCAATCAGCCCCAGCATTTT. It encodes CASSPTSWGGNQPQHF.